This paragraph covers one TCR beta chain sequence. These data are taken from a study of technical replicates of blood from a few donors. The table came from immunoSEQ multiplex PCR; TCRdb's copy has only in-frame clones and leaves some out. This sample has approximately 84,000 clones, with 95% to 98% found just once. The TCR originated in a human donor in good health. The sample was T cells isolated from PBMCs.

Here the CDR3 DNA reads TGTGCCAGCAAGGGGGAAGGGTTTCCTGAAGCTTTCTTT. Amino acids: CASKGEGFPEAFF. The chain employs TRBV6-6 and TRBJ1-1; TRBD1 is a possible D gene (6 bases). Trimming left V 7 bases short and J 6 bases short, with 15 bases between. From germline, CDR1 is MNHNY and CDR2 SVGAGI (reference sequence). The CDR3 runs 13 residues.